These 2 T cell receptor beta chains were sequenced from one sample in a study of blood T cell repertoires in COVID-19. TCRdb's table, derived via immunoSEQ multiplex PCR, lists solely in-frame clones and lacks some. The sample holds around 63,000 clones, 70% to 80% seen once. Sequenced sample: peripheral blood. The receptors here all came from a human donor in a cohort sampled during active COVID-19.

The rearrangement links TRBV24-1 to TRBJ2-1; 7 nucleotides agree with TRBD2. CDR1 KGHDR and CDR2 SFDVKD come from the germline V gene. This CDR3 contains 15 residues. The V and J ends lost 1 base and 8 bases, in that order; junction bases with no gene match: 7. In nucleotides, the CDR3 is TGTGCCACCAGTGATTTCCGGGGGAGGGTGGATGAGCAGTTCTTC. It encodes CATSDFRGRVDEQFF.

This rearrangement joins TRBV28 to TRBJ2-7; D remains unclear. The V gene lost 8 bases and the J gene lost 2 bases, with 10 bases spanning the gap. The CDR3 contains 12 residues. Germline CDR1 and CDR2: MDHEN and SYDVKM. CDR3 in DNA: TGTGCCAGCGGTTATCAAACCTACGAGCAGTACTTC. Protein product: CASGYQTYEQYF.